This T cell receptor (beta chain) was sequenced during a study of blood T cells in healthy people across ages (dated by TCRdb to the mid-2010s). At the level of the whole study: In model experiments, template switching captured about one uniquely barcoded TCR beta cDNA molecule for every two T cells. To track age-related changes in TCR beta repertoire diversity, the study relied on deep sequencing normalized with unique cDNA molecular identifiers. Four age groups were formed from the donors: young (average 16 years), middle-aged (approximately 42), aged (under 70) and long-lived (around 80). To avoid experimental bias, donors of different ages were distributed randomly across sequencing lanes. Using the same blood draw, the study looked at two additional independent replicas of 1 million unique cDNA reads for two donors, one aged 18 to 30 and the other aged 80 or older.

General findings and caveats noted by the study authors: There was a strong correlation between observed TCR beta diversity and the percentage of naive T cells measured by flow cytometry. Because the CMV infection status of the donors was unknown, age-related changes in expanded clonotypes may potentially have been confounded. Estimates of total diversity based on one million sequenced T cells were considered lower bounds and underestimates. As age increased, observed TCR beta diversity per million T cells dropped in a roughly linear way, and a significant reduction was already evident by age about 40. Bulk unsorted PBMC profiling prevented conclusive comparison of naive and antigen-experienced compartments. Compared with the aged group, the long-lived group had more naive CD4+ T cells, fewer expanded clones and increased TCR diversity, a pattern suggesting age selection.

This clonotype has just one count. What this receptor recognizes is not known. No qualities accompany the bases; no much larger clone lies one base away. The library relied on 5' RACE. Sequenced on an Illumina HiSeq 2500. A second roughly 6 to 12 cycle PCR used a sample-barcoded 5' primer and a J-beta primer mix. Each TCR beta cDNA molecule received a unique molecular identifier from a template-switch 5' adaptor carrying 12 random nucleotides. Each sample yielded at least 3 million CDR3-containing paired-end reads. First-strand cDNA was synthesized from all RNA with the Mint cDNA synthesis kit, primed by a TRBC-specific oligonucleotide. Following uracil-DNA glycosylase treatment, a first 18-cycle PCR with universal primers M1SS and BC2_uni_R was performed on all cDNA. As for how the authors treated the data: Each sample was normalized by randomly selecting 1 million high-quality reads, each carrying a distinct molecular identifier. Reads sharing molecular identifiers were discarded rather than binned into consensus sequences. CDR3 identification, clonotype clustering and error correction used MiTCR with a Q25 quality threshold and the strictest error-elimination algorithm. A nonparametric unseen species model using Euler transformation provided a lower-bound estimate of total TCR beta diversity. Starting from the raw public reads, TCRdb applied fastp trimming at Q25, assembled clones with MiXCR and retained in-frame beta chains. Rows merge per CDR3 protein into single entries with the most common DNA and genes. In this record, the V and J calls reflect TCRdb's handling and not the investigators' own analysis. This sample has roughly 2 million distinct CDR3 sequences in its table, and around 48% of those were observed once. Approximately 2.1% of the sample goes to the ten largest clones.

Systemically healthy Caucasian individuals from Russia, 39 in total and aged roughly 6 to 100 years, were included as donors. Each donor gave around 9.8 milliliters of peripheral blood, collected into EDTA-treated Vacutainer tubes. Ficoll-Paque density-gradient centrifugation was used to isolate PBMCs, with at least 6.5 million per sample. Trizol reagent was used to extract total RNA from the PBMCs, yielding at least 6 micrograms per sample. For every donor, flow cytometry on a PBMC aliquot measured the percentage of naive CD45RAhigh/CD27high T cells. The germline V gene (reference sequence) supplies CDR1 DFQATT and CDR2 SNEGSKA. The CDR3 contains 18 residues, cysteine and phenylalanine counted. Only CDR3 DNA remains: 54 bases, in frame from the first base. The V and J ends are trimmed by 6 bases and 2 bases, leaving 26 bases between them.

The chain was built from TRBV20-1 and TRBJ2-1; matching of 6 bases hints at TRBD1 as the D gene. Sequenced sample: blood. This clonotype was sampled from a woman in her thirties or forties in good health. The DNA reads TGCAGTGCCGCAAATCCCCGAACAGGGACCGCCACCTACAATGAGCAGTTCTTC. This yields the protein CSAANPRTGTATYNEQFF.